This T cell receptor beta chain stems from a study of cytotoxic CD8 clonotypes in ibrutinib-treated CLL (dated by TCRdb to the early 2020s). As for the study more broadly: The cohort was composed of about 10 relapsed/refractory and around 14 treatment-naive patients; IGHV unmutated status was identified in 17 to 18 patients. Responses were partial in some 24 patients and complete in 2; after median approximately 69 months follow-up, about 14 stayed in remission and approximately twelve progressed. Response samples were obtained after a median of about 13 months of treatment, with a range of roughly 6 to 40 months. On average, each sample yielded hundreds of thousands of productive templates and around 98,000 productive rearrangements. Of the roughly 86 people in the trial, about two dozen had longitudinal samples available. Cryopreserved peripheral blood mononuclear cells were collected before treatment, at response, and at either disease progression or sustained remission. Every remission and progressive disease sample was obtained while ibrutinib was still being received by the patients.

The goal of deep resolution MiSeq sequencing was a depth between 1 in 1 million and 1 in 200,000 T cells, and coverage averaged 10x per clonotype. TCR beta libraries were generated with the immunoSEQ hsTCRB Kit. Under the source paper's analysis protocol: ImmunoSEQ Data Assistant and ImmunoSEQ Analyzer were used for data analysis, and V, D and J genes were assigned according to IMGT definitions. Clonality was computed as one minus normalized Shannon entropy of productive rearrangement frequencies, ranging from 0 to 1. Public clonotype analysis was restricted to overrepresented clonotypes comprising at least 0.05% of each patient's repertoire. Some 12 age-matched healthy donor repertoires from immuneACCESS served as clonality controls. This immuneACCESS table, as held by TCRdb, lists in-frame sequences with V and J called but not all clones. Of the missing ones, under half trace to an unresolved V gene in checked studies; the others have no known cause. Clone size and the V and J calls come from that table; the DNA yielded D and trimming. The sample has around 200,000 clones on record, roughly 65% of them singletons. Jointly, the top ten make up about 6% of the sample.

Read against the paper, the sample's time point label means: 12 months on ibrutinib. For TCR beta library preparation, around 1.9 micrograms of genomic DNA were extracted from the cryopreserved PBMCs. Longitudinal blood samples from CLL patients on ibrutinib monotherapy underwent high-throughput TCR beta sequencing. The patients were enrolled in a single-center, open-label phase 2 trial of ibrutinib monotherapy. Measured from the cysteine to the phenylalanine, the CDR3 is 15 residues long. Just CDR3 DNA is preserved here, 45 bases in frame from base 1. From a lookup of the germline V gene, CDR1 and CDR2 are SGHRS and YFSETQ. The junction shows trimming of 5 bases on V and 5 bases on J, and the gene matches do not reach 10 bases of it. Only one count was recorded for this clone. This receptor's antigen is unknown. Per-base quality was not reported, and no clone a single base away is much larger than it.

The investigation overall reported the following: Lymph node repertoires were not examined, and the timing of sampling was not matched between patients in sustained remission and those whose disease progressed. Baseline clonality exceeded that of age-matched healthy donors and correlated strongly with circulating CD8+ T-cell counts. Clonality increased at ibrutinib response, stayed stable in sustained remission, and fell back toward baseline at progression. Public clonotypes were rare and either shrank or stayed stable during treatment, and the rise in clonality at ibrutinib response reflected expansion of private clonotypes.

Sample: PBMCs, taken after 12 months of ibrutinib treatment. The chain uses TRBV5-1 and TRBJ2-7, and TRBD1 matches 10 of the central bases. The source is a human donor with chronic lymphocytic leukemia. The sequence in DNA is TGCGCCAGCAGACCGGGACAGGGGAATCATCACGAGCAGTACTTC. The translation is CASRPGQGNHHEQYF.